This is a list of T cell receptor beta chains from one sample in a study of blood T cell repertoires in COVID-19. The method was immunoSEQ multiplex PCR; TCRdb's version includes in-frame clones alone and lacks a portion of them. The table lists roughly 250,000 clones, about nine tenths of them singletons. Sequencing input: peripheral blood. These receptors originate from a woman aged 25 to 39 with COVID-19, enrolled during active disease. The CDR3 runs from the conserved cysteine through the conserved F or W. Fields, in order: clone size, V gene, D gene, J gene, CDR3 DNA, CDR3 protein. The D gene is left open where the match is weak. Size tells how often a clone was seen (once, few, many) or the class of an expanded clone, and some rows leave it out.

clone size: NA
V gene: TRBV7-6
D gene: NA
J gene: TRBJ2-1
CDR3 DNA: TGTGCCAGCAGCTTATTAACTGCGAACAATGAGCAGTTCTTC
CDR3 protein: CASSLLTANNEQFF

clone size: NA
V gene: TRBV19
D gene: TRBD2
J gene: TRBJ2-7
CDR3 DNA: TGTGCCAGTAGTATTCTAGCGGGTGCACTCTACGAGCAGTACTTC
CDR3 protein: CASSILAGALYEQYF

clone size: few
V gene: TRBV3-1/TRBV3-2
D gene: NA
J gene: TRBJ1-1
CDR3 DNA: TGTGCCAGCACCCACCTGGCGGGGGGGAACACTGAAGCTTTCTTT
CDR3 protein: CASTHLAGGNTEAFF

clone size: NA
V gene: TRBV21-1
D gene: NA
J gene: TRBJ2-1
CDR3 DNA: TGTGCCAGCAGGACCGAAATGGGTGGGGGCTACAGGAATGAGCAGTTCTTC
CDR3 protein: CASRTEMGGGYRNEQFF

clone size: NA
V gene: TRBV30
D gene: TRBD1
J gene: TRBJ2-3
CDR3 DNA: TGTGCCTGCCGGACAGGGGGCACAGATACGCAGTATTTT
CDR3 protein: CACRTGGTDTQYF

clone size: NA
V gene: TRBV28
D gene: NA
J gene: TRBJ2-7
CDR3 DNA: TGTGCCAGCAGTCTCCCTGGTAACCCGAGCGAGCAGTACTTC
CDR3 protein: CASSLPGNPSEQYF

clone size: NA
V gene: TRBV27
D gene: TRBD1
J gene: TRBJ1-2
CDR3 DNA: TGTGCCAGCAGTTTCCTCGGGACAGGGAGCTATGGCTACACCTTC
CDR3 protein: CASSFLGTGSYGYTF

clone size: NA
V gene: TRBV28
D gene: NA
J gene: TRBJ2-7
CDR3 DNA: TGTGCCAGCAGTTTTCAGAACTACGAGCAGTACTTC
CDR3 protein: CASSFQNYEQYF

clone size: NA
V gene: TRBV5-1
D gene: NA
J gene: TRBJ1-1
CDR3 DNA: TGCGCCAGCACCGCTATGAAAGGGGTGAACACTGAAGCTTTCTTT
CDR3 protein: CASTAMKGVNTEAFF

clone size: NA
V gene: TRBV27
D gene: NA
J gene: TRBJ1-5
CDR3 DNA: TGTGCCAGCAGTTTATCGGGGCGGGAAGTCGGGAATCAGCCCCAGCATTTT
CDR3 protein: CASSLSGREVGNQPQHF

clone size: NA
V gene: TRBV11-3
D gene: NA
J gene: TRBJ2-1
CDR3 DNA: TGTGCCAGCAGCTTAGATTTCACAGGGATCCTTGGCTCCTACAATGAGCAGTTCTTC
CDR3 protein: CASSLDFTGILGSYNEQFF

clone size: NA
V gene: TRBV5-1
D gene: NA
J gene: TRBJ1-3
CDR3 DNA: TGCGCCAGCAGCTCACAGGGATCTGGAAACACCATATATTTT
CDR3 protein: CASSSQGSGNTIYF

clone size: many
V gene: TRBV3-1/TRBV3-2
D gene: NA
J gene: TRBJ2-2
CDR3 DNA: TGTGCCAGCAGTCATTTATCGGTACCACTGGCAGGGATGAACACCGGGGAGCTGTTTTTT
CDR3 protein: CASSHLSVPLAGMNTGELFF

clone size: NA
V gene: TRBV3-1/TRBV3-2
D gene: NA
J gene: TRBJ2-1
CDR3 DNA: TGTGCCAGCAGCCAAGGCGGCGGCGTATACAATGAGCAGTTCTTC
CDR3 protein: CASSQGGGVYNEQFF

clone size: few
V gene: TRBV19
D gene: TRBD1
J gene: TRBJ2-5
CDR3 DNA: TGTGCCAGTAGTCCGGACAGGGGGCGCGGACGAGAGACCCAGTACTTC
CDR3 protein: CASSPDRGRGRETQYF

clone size: NA
V gene: TRBV19
D gene: NA
J gene: TRBJ1-2
CDR3 DNA: TGTGCCAGTAGGGTTTTCTCCGGGACAACTTATGGCTACACCTTC
CDR3 protein: CASRVFSGTTYGYTF

clone size: NA
V gene: TRBV5-4
D gene: NA
J gene: TRBJ2-7
CDR3 DNA: TGTGCCAGCAGCTTGGGACAGGGAGGCTACGAGCAGTACTTC
CDR3 protein: CASSLGQGGYEQYF

clone size: NA
V gene: TRBV5-1
D gene: NA
J gene: TRBJ1-1
CDR3 DNA: TGCGCCAGCAGCTTTCAGGGGACGAGCACTGAAGCTTTCTTT
CDR3 protein: CASSFQGTSTEAFF

clone size: NA
V gene: TRBV5-1
D gene: NA
J gene: TRBJ2-7
CDR3 DNA: TGCGCCAGCAGCTTGGAAGGGGACTACGAGCAGTACTTC
CDR3 protein: CASSLEGDYEQYF

clone size: NA
V gene: TRBV5-5
D gene: NA
J gene: TRBJ2-5
CDR3 DNA: TGTGCCAGCAGCTTGTTGGGAGAGAGCCAAGAGACCCAGTACTTC
CDR3 protein: CASSLLGESQETQYF

clone size: once
V gene: TRBV5-5
D gene: NA
J gene: TRBJ2-1
CDR3 DNA: TGTGCCAGCAGCTCGGGATGGAGAAGAATAACGGGTTACAATGAGCAGTTCTTC
CDR3 protein: CASSSGWRRITGYNEQFF

clone size: NA
V gene: TRBV12-5
D gene: NA
J gene: TRBJ1-1
CDR3 DNA: TGTGCTAGTGGTTTGGAAATAGGGGGATTTGAAGCTTTCTTT
CDR3 protein: CASGLEIGGFEAFF

clone size: NA
V gene: TRBV5-5
D gene: NA
J gene: TRBJ2-3
CDR3 DNA: TGTGCCAGCAGCTTGCTCCCAGGCACAGATACGCAGTATTTT
CDR3 protein: CASSLLPGTDTQYF

clone size: NA
V gene: TRBV4-1
D gene: NA
J gene: TRBJ2-7
CDR3 DNA: TGCGCCAGCAGCCAGGGTCGGTCAGCGGCCTACGAGCAGTACTTC
CDR3 protein: CASSQGRSAAYEQYF

clone size: NA
V gene: TRBV7-9
D gene: NA
J gene: TRBJ1-5
CDR3 DNA: TGTGCCAGCAGCCAGGGGTTTCGGGGGGCGATGGGTCAGCCCCAGCATTTT
CDR3 protein: CASSQGFRGAMGQPQHF

clone size: NA
V gene: TRBV4-1
D gene: NA
J gene: TRBJ1-3
CDR3 DNA: TGCGCCAGCAGCATCGGGACACGACCCGGTATGGGAAACACCATATATTTT
CDR3 protein: CASSIGTRPGMGNTIYF

clone size: NA
V gene: TRBV5-1
D gene: TRBD2
J gene: TRBJ2-3
CDR3 DNA: TGCGCCAGCAGCTGGCGCGCTAGCGGGGGGCCCACAGATACGCAGTATTTT
CDR3 protein: CASSWRASGGPTDTQYF

clone size: NA
V gene: TRBV7-8
D gene: NA
J gene: TRBJ1-1
CDR3 DNA: TGTGCCAGCAACCCGAGCCAAAGGAACACTGAAGCTTTCTTT
CDR3 protein: CASNPSQRNTEAFF

clone size: NA
V gene: TRBV5-1
D gene: TRBD1
J gene: TRBJ1-2
CDR3 DNA: TGCGCCAGCAGCTCGAACCAGGGGGCTGGCTATGGCTACACCTTC
CDR3 protein: CASSSNQGAGYGYTF

clone size: NA
V gene: TRBV28
D gene: TRBD2
J gene: TRBJ2-3
CDR3 DNA: TGTGCCAGCAGTCTCAGGAGGCTAGCGGGGAGCACAGATACGCAGTATTTT
CDR3 protein: CASSLRRLAGSTDTQYF

clone size: NA
V gene: TRBV12-5
D gene: TRBD2
J gene: TRBJ2-3
CDR3 DNA: TGTGCTAGTGGGTTTGGGGCCCTAAGCGGGGGGCCTAGCACAGATACGCAGTATTTT
CDR3 protein: CASGFGALSGGPSTDTQYF

clone size: few
V gene: TRBV7-9
D gene: NA
J gene: TRBJ1-2
CDR3 DNA: TGTGCCAGCACCTCCTCGGGACTGGATGGCTACACCTTC
CDR3 protein: CASTSSGLDGYTF

clone size: NA
V gene: TRBV3-1/TRBV3-2
D gene: TRBD2
J gene: TRBJ2-1
CDR3 DNA: TGTGCCAGCAGCCCCTCTCAGGCGGGGGGAATGAATGAGCAGTTCTTC
CDR3 protein: CASSPSQAGGMNEQFF

clone size: NA
V gene: TRBV6-5
D gene: NA
J gene: TRBJ1-2
CDR3 DNA: TGTGCCAGCAGTTACTCAGGGGACTATGGCTACACCTTC
CDR3 protein: CASSYSGDYGYTF

clone size: NA
V gene: TRBV7-8
D gene: NA
J gene: TRBJ2-1
CDR3 DNA: TGTGCCAGCAGCTCATACCCGGGGACTTCCAATGAGCAGTTCTTC
CDR3 protein: CASSSYPGTSNEQFF

clone size: NA
V gene: TRBV10-1
D gene: TRBD2
J gene: TRBJ2-3
CDR3 DNA: TGCGCCAGCAGTGAGTTCCCAGCGGGGGCACAGGATACGCAGTATTTT
CDR3 protein: CASSEFPAGAQDTQYF

clone size: NA
V gene: TRBV5-4
D gene: TRBD2
J gene: TRBJ2-3
CDR3 DNA: TGTGCCAGCAGCCTCGGACTAGCCCCAGATACGCAGTATTTT
CDR3 protein: CASSLGLAPDTQYF

clone size: NA
V gene: TRBV5-1
D gene: NA
J gene: TRBJ2-1
CDR3 DNA: TGCGCCAGCAGCCCGGATAGGGGGGGTAGCTCCTACAATGAGCAGTTCTTC
CDR3 protein: CASSPDRGGSSYNEQFF

clone size: NA
V gene: TRBV11-2
D gene: NA
J gene: TRBJ1-1
CDR3 DNA: TGTGCCAGCAGCCATCAGGGGAAATACACTGAAGCTTTCTTT
CDR3 protein: CASSHQGKYTEAFF

clone size: NA
V gene: TRBV7-9
D gene: NA
J gene: TRBJ1-2
CDR3 DNA: TGTGCCAGCAGCCAAACAGACAGTCCTAACTATGGCTACACCTTC
CDR3 protein: CASSQTDSPNYGYTF

clone size: NA
V gene: TRBV7-2
D gene: TRBD2
J gene: TRBJ2-3
CDR3 DNA: TGTGCCAGCAGTCAACTTCACGGGGGGAGCACAGATACGCAGTATTTT
CDR3 protein: CASSQLHGGSTDTQYF

clone size: NA
V gene: TRBV5-1
D gene: TRBD1
J gene: TRBJ2-5
CDR3 DNA: TGCGCCAGCAGCCCCGGGACAGGGCGAGAGACCCAGTACTTC
CDR3 protein: CASSPGTGRETQYF

clone size: NA
V gene: TRBV5-1
D gene: NA
J gene: TRBJ1-2
CDR3 DNA: TGCGCCAGCAGCGTAGCAGCAAACTTATTCTATGGCTACACCTTC
CDR3 protein: CASSVAANLFYGYTF

clone size: NA
V gene: TRBV2
D gene: TRBD1
J gene: TRBJ1-1
CDR3 DNA: TGTGCCAGCGGTTACAGGGGCTATGAAGCTTTCTTT
CDR3 protein: CASGYRGYEAFF

clone size: NA
V gene: TRBV5-6
D gene: NA
J gene: TRBJ1-5
CDR3 DNA: TGTGCCAGCAGCTTGGGGGCGGGGGACCACAATCAGCCCCAGCATTTT
CDR3 protein: CASSLGAGDHNQPQHF

clone size: NA
V gene: TRBV9
D gene: NA
J gene: TRBJ2-3
CDR3 DNA: TGTGCCAGCAGCGTACGGGCGACAGGTACAGATACGCAGTATTTT
CDR3 protein: CASSVRATGTDTQYF

clone size: NA
V gene: TRBV27
D gene: NA
J gene: TRBJ2-1
CDR3 DNA: TGTGCCACCTCGGGGTGGGGAGCTGAGCAGTTCTTC
CDR3 protein: CATSGWGAEQFF

clone size: NA
V gene: TRBV11-2
D gene: TRBD1
J gene: TRBJ1-2
CDR3 DNA: TGTGCCAGCAGCTCGGAAAATTGGACAGGGAAGGACTTC
CDR3 protein: CASSSENWTGKDF

clone size: NA
V gene: TRBV27
D gene: NA
J gene: TRBJ2-1
CDR3 DNA: TGTGCCAGCAGTTCGACCAGGGGAGGGACCTACAATGAGCAGTTCTTC
CDR3 protein: CASSSTRGGTYNEQFF